The 26 T cell receptor beta chains reported below all come from one sample, sequenced in a study of blood T cell repertoires in COVID-19. Assay: immunoSEQ multiplex PCR; the TCRdb copy retains only in-frame clones and omits some. The sample has about 51,000 clones; around 83% are singletons. Material: peripheral blood. The origin of the receptors is a man older than 75 with active COVID-19.

This chain uses TRBV10-3 with TRBJ2-7; 11 bases match TRBD2. Germline V gene data show CDR1 as ENHRY and CDR2 as SYGVKD. The CDR3 contains 18 residues. V was clipped by 2 bases and J by 4 bases; unmatched bases: 13. This CDR3 reads CAISEPYYTSGRTYEQYF. The CDR3 DNA reads as TGTGCCATCAGTGAGCCCTACTATACTAGCGGGAGAACTTACGAGCAGTACTTC.

The chain couples TRBV6-6 to TRBJ2-4, with a possible D match to TRBD1 (6 bases). Deletions cut 2 bases from V and 2 bases from J, with 13 bases between. Germline V gives CDR1 MNHNY, CDR2 SVGAGI (reference sequence). The CDR3 runs to 16 residues. The CDR3 DNA reads TGTGCCAGCAGTTACACCCGGACAGATTCCAAAAACATTCAGTACTTC. Translated, it gives CASSYTRTDSKNIQYF.

The chain employs TRBV18 and TRBJ2-2; D gene unclear. CDR3 length: 13 amino acids. Germline lookup yields CDR1 KGHSH and CDR2 LQKENI. V shed 4 bases and J shed 6 bases, with 9 bases lying between them. CDR3 loop: CASSLSLAGELFF. CDR3 coding DNA: TGTGCCAGCTCACTATCCCTCGCCGGGGAGCTGTTTTTT. The full variable domain, with the rest looked up from reference TRBV18 and TRBJ2-2, is NAGVMQNPRHLVRRRGQEARLRCSPMKGHSHVYWYRQLPEEGLKFMVYLQKENIIDESGMPKERFSAEFPKEGPSILRIQQVVRGDSAAYFCASSLSLAGELFFGEGSRLTVL.

The chain couples TRBV3-1 (or the pseudogene TRBV3-2) to TRBJ2-7, with D uncertain. Germline V gene data show CDR1 as LGHDT and CDR2 as YNNKEL (reference sequence). The CDR3 has 15 amino acids. Trimming removed 2 bases from V and 4 bases from J, with 15 bases in between. The CDR3 protein is CASSQMPKSEYEQYF. The CDR3 nucleotides are TGTGCCAGCAGCCAAATGCCAAAATCTGAGTACGAGCAGTACTTC.

The V call is TRBV7-8, the J call TRBJ2-5; 11 nucleotides match TRBD1. Germline-derived CDR1 and CDR2 are SGHVS and FQNEAQ. This CDR3 is 16 amino acids long. V was clipped by 3 bases and J by 5 bases; unmatched bases: 8. The CDR3: CASSFGTGGSGETQYF. CDR3 nucleotides: TGTGCCAGCAGCTTCGGGACAGGGGGGAGCGGGGAGACCCAGTACTTC.

The V gene is TRBV28, the J gene TRBJ1-6, with D possibly matching TRBD1 (6 bases). Germline CDR1 reads MDHEN; CDR2 reads SYDVKM. This CDR3 has 15 residues. The V and J ends lost 2 bases and 10 bases respectively, with 15 bases between them. In DNA, the CDR3 is TGTGCCAGCAGTTTACCACAGGGTTTACACTCACCCCTCCACTTT. As protein: CASSLPQGLHSPLHF.

A few counts support this clone. The chain links TRBV5-4 to TRBJ1-2, with a possible D match to TRBD1 (6 bases). The CDR3 runs to 12 residues. Germline loops: CDR1 SGHNT, CDR2 YYREEE (reference sequence). CDR3 residues: CSQGDLDYGYTF. CDR3 in DNA: TGTTCACAGGGTGACTTGGACTATGGCTACACCTTC.

This clone has only one observation. V is TRBV28 and J is TRBJ2-5; 9 bases line up with TRBD2. The CDR3 spans 15 residues. CDR1 is MDHEN and CDR2 is SYDVKM in the germline V gene. With V trimmed by 6 bases and J by 2 bases, 7 bases remained unmatched. In nucleotides, the CDR3 is TGTGCCAGCAGCCGAAATCTAGCGGGACAAGAGACCCAGTACTTC. It yields the protein CASSRNLAGQETQYF.

J is TRBJ1-1 and V is TRBV7-9; 7 bases are shared with TRBD1. Looked up from germline, CDR1 is SEHNR and CDR2 is FQNEAQ (reference sequence). The V segment lost 3 bases and the J segment 6 bases; nucleotides outside the gene matches: 1. The CDR3 is made up of 12 amino acids. This CDR3 is CASSFRGAEAFF. The DNA of the CDR3 is TGTGCCAGCAGCTTCAGGGGGGCTGAAGCTTTCTTT.

This clone appeared a few times. The rearrangement links TRBV10-3 to TRBJ2-7, with D possibly matching TRBD1 (6 bases). The CDR3 spans 15 residues. Germline assignment: CDR1 ENHRY and CDR2 SYGVKD. V lost 7 bases and J 1 base, leaving 17 bases between the germline ends. CDR3 in DNA: TGTGCCATCAATCCGGGCAGGGGCGAATCCTACGAGCAGTACTTC. Encoded protein: CAINPGRGESYEQYF.

The chain is built from TRBV7-8 and TRBJ2-5; 7 bases line up with TRBD2. CDR3 length: 17 residues. Germline V lookup: CDR1 SGHVS, CDR2 FQNEAQ. Unmatched junction bases numbered 16, after V lost 5 bases and J lost 4 bases. CDR3 protein: CASSPGGAGWGSETQYF. CDR3 sequence (DNA): TGTGCCAGCAGCCCGGGGGGAGCGGGGTGGGGGTCAGAGACCCAGTACTTC.

The rearrangement uses TRBV12-3 or TRBV12-4 and TRBJ2-5, with 7 positions matching TRBD1. CDR3 length: 12 residues. V gave up 10 bases and J gave up 4 bases; unmatched junction bases: 6. The CDR3 coding sequence is TGTGCCACCTCCGGGACAGTAGAGACCCAGTACTTC. This codes for CATSGTVETQYF.

This sequence joins TRBV5-1 and TRBJ1-2; 9 nucleotides align to TRBD1. V shed 4 bases and J 7 bases; nucleotides not matched to a gene: 5. The CDR3 spans 13 residues. Germline V lookup: CDR1 SGHRS, CDR2 YFSETQ. In nucleotides, the CDR3 is TGCGCCAGCAGCCAAGGACAGGGGTTTGGCTACACCTTC. Encoded protein: CASSQGQGFGYTF.

The rearrangement links TRBV9 to TRBJ2-1; TRBD1 is a possible D gene (5 bases). Trimming took off 0 bases at V and 9 bases at J, with 16 bases between the two ends. This CDR3 comprises 15 residues. Per the germline V gene, CDR1 is SGDLS and CDR2 is YYNGEE. In nucleotides, the CDR3 is TGTGCCAGCAGCGTAGTCGGCCAGGGATCGACTGAGCAGTTCTTC. It specifies CASSVVGQGSTEQFF.

The chain links TRBV19 to TRBJ2-6; 10 nucleotides line up with TRBD2. CDR1 and CDR2 from the germline V gene are LNHDA and SQIVND (reference sequence). This CDR3 is 17 amino acids long. V shed 3 bases and J 1 base; nucleotides not matched to a gene: 3. CDR3 in DNA: TGTGCCAGTAGTATTTGGGGACTAGCGTCTGGGGCCAACGTCCTGACTTTC. Protein sequence: CASSIWGLASGANVLTF.

The rearrangement links TRBV5-4 to TRBJ2-5, with 7 bases that match TRBD2. Unmatched junction bases numbered 6, after V lost 4 bases and J lost 0 bases. There are 15 residues in the CDR3. Germline CDR1 SGHNT, CDR2 YYREEE (reference sequence). As DNA, the CDR3 is TGTGCCAGCAGCCCGGCCGGGGGGTACCAAGAGACCCAGTACTTC. It translates to CASSPAGGYQETQYF.

This clone was seen more than once but under ten times. In nucleotides, the CDR3 is TGTGCCAGCAGCTTCGAGGGATCGAGGACTGAAGCTTTCTTT. Amino acid sequence: CASSFEGSRTEAFF. This chain uses TRBV5-5 with TRBJ1-1; no reliable D call. CDR1 is SGHKS, CDR2 YYEKEE, per germline (reference sequence). The V and J ends lost 2 bases and 5 bases respectively, with 13 bases between them. There are 14 residues in the CDR3. Full variable domain (rest looked up from reference TRBV5-5 and TRBJ1-1): DAGVTQSPTHLIKTRGQQVTLRCSPISGHKSVSWYQQVLGQGPQFIFQYYEKEERGRGNFPDRFSARQFPNYSSELNVNALLLGDSALYLCASSFEGSRTEAFFGQGTRLTVV.

V gene TRBV18 combines with J gene TRBJ2-2; maybe TRBD1 (6 bases). This CDR3 region has 14 residues. CDR1 and CDR2 (germline): KGHSH, LQKENI. Trimming removed 5 bases from V and 4 bases from J, with 11 bases in between. The CDR3 DNA sequence: TGTGCCAGCTCAAAGGACAGACGCACCGGGGAGCTGTTTTTT. Its protein product is CASSKDRRTGELFF.

The rearrangement uses TRBV6-2 or TRBV6-3 and TRBJ2-5, with D perhaps matching TRBD1 (6 bases). V was trimmed by 4 bases and J by 5 bases, leaving 14 bases between them. Germline values: CDR1 MNHEY, CDR2 SVGEGT. The CDR3 has 14 residues. CDR3 sequence (DNA): TGTGCCAGCAGTTTTACAGGGTACTCGGAGACCCAGTACTTC. This codes for CASSFTGYSETQYF.

The V gene is TRBV7-2, the J gene TRBJ2-5; 11 bases are shared with TRBD2. V lost 1 base to trimming and J lost 0 bases; unmatched junction nucleotides: 1. Germline lookup yields CDR1 SGHTA and CDR2 FQGNSA. The CDR3 length is 16 residues. CDR3 nucleotide sequence: TGTGCCAGCAGCTTAGTGGGACTAGCGGACCAAGAGACCCAGTACTTC. Translating gives CASSLVGLADQETQYF.

V and J are TRBV3-1 (or the pseudogene TRBV3-2) and TRBJ2-7; D perhaps matches TRBD2 (5 bases). The length of the CDR3 is 15 residues. Germline CDR1 LGHDT, CDR2 YNNKEL (reference sequence). With 1 base removed from V and 0 bases from J, the gap between germline ends came to 10 bases. The CDR3 protein is CASSQVPLASYEQYF. The DNA for the CDR3 is TGTGCCAGCAGCCAAGTGCCGCTAGCCTCCTACGAGCAGTACTTC.

This clone is a singleton in its sample. The CDR3 bases are TGTGCCAGCAGGAGCAGGGACAATGAGCAGTTCTTC. Its translation is CASRSRDNEQFF. The gene calls are TRBV27 and TRBJ2-1; the D gene is possibly TRBD1 (5 bases). V was shortened by 6 bases and J by 5 bases, with 8 bases between the two germline ends. Per the germline V gene, CDR1 is MNHEY and CDR2 is SMNVEV (reference sequence). CDR3 length: 12 amino acids.

The V call is TRBV4-2, the J call TRBJ2-5; D is undetermined. Germline loops: CDR1 LGHNA, CDR2 YNFKEQ. V gave up 0 bases and J gave up 5 bases, with 19 bases separating them. This CDR3 spans 17 amino acids. The CDR3 is CASSQEYLTVGAETQYF. The CDR3 bases are TGTGCCAGCAGCCAAGAATACTTAACGGTTGGAGCGGAGACCCAGTACTTC.

The V gene is TRBV6-6, the J gene TRBJ1-5; 8 nucleotides agree with TRBD1. J gave up 0 bases and V 4 bases, and 2 bases lay outside the gene matches. CDR3 size: 15 residues. Germline V CDR1 and CDR2: MNHNY, SVGAGI (reference sequence). The CDR3 loop is CASSWTGNSNQPQHF. The CDR3 nucleotides read TGTGCCAGCAGTTGGACAGGGAATAGCAATCAGCCCCAGCATTTT.

This rearrangement joins TRBV3-1 (or the pseudogene TRBV3-2) to TRBJ2-7, with a possible D match to TRBD2 (6 bases). V lost 4 bases to trimming and J lost 4 bases, with 14 bases between them. CDR3 length equals 14 residues. The germline V gene encodes CDR1 LGHDT and CDR2 YNNKEL (reference sequence). CDR3 nucleotide sequence: TGTGCCAGCAGCCCACGAGGAGGGAGATACGAGCAGTACTTC. Encoded protein: CASSPRGGRYEQYF.

J is TRBJ2-2 and V is TRBV28; a weak D match, TRBD1 (6 bases). This CDR3 comprises 15 residues. Germline V gives CDR1 MDHEN, CDR2 SYDVKM. The germline V and J ends were trimmed by 3 bases and 2 bases, with 10 bases remaining between them. Here the CDR3 reads CASSFARGNTGELFF. The CDR3 bases are TGTGCCAGCAGTTTTGCCAGGGGAAACACCGGGGAGCTGTTTTTT.